The 26 T cell receptor beta chains below come from one sample, sequenced in a study of blood T cells in healthy people across ages. A sample-barcoded 5' primer and a J-beta primer mix were used in a second PCR of about 7 to 12 cycles. TCRdb reanalysed the 5' RACE reads using MiXCR and keeps one entry per CDR3 protein. This sample has roughly 2 million distinct CDR3 sequences, with 49% found just once. The source material was blood. Every receptor here comes from a middle-aged woman in good health.

The chain has TRBV20-1 and TRBJ2-5; 7 bases line up with TRBD1. The CDR3 has 16 residues. Germline assignment: CDR1 DFQATT and CDR2 SNEGSKA (reference sequence). V lost 5 bases, J lost 3 bases, and 15 bases stayed unmatched. CDR3: CSAPTTRGRRKETQYF. The CDR3 nucleotides read TGCAGTGCTCCCACTACAAGGGGGCGCAGGAAAGAGACCCAGTACTTC.

Comment on this clonotype: One junction end disagrees with the germline gene, perhaps due to a read error. The V and J genes are TRBV7-2 and TRBJ2-7; either TRBD1 or TRBD2 may supply D (5 bases each). The germline gives CDR1 SGHTA, CDR2 FQGNSA. The CDR3 is made up of 14 amino acids. The CDR3 loop is CASSSGTAPYKQYF. The CDR3 bases are TGTGCCAGCAGCTCGGGGACCGCTCCCTACAAGCAGTACTTC.

The chain couples TRBV20-1 to TRBJ2-5, with D possibly called TRBD1 or TRBD2 (5 bases each). V lost 1 base, J lost 5 bases, and 20 bases lay in between. Germline V CDR1 and CDR2: DFQATT, SNEGSKA (reference sequence). This CDR3 contains 16 residues. The CDR3 loop reads CSARVAPSRAQETQYF. As DNA, the CDR3 is TGCAGTGCTAGAGTTGCCCCTAGCAGGGCCCAGGAGACCCAGTACTTC.

This clonotype turned up a few times. The gene calls are TRBV29-1 and TRBJ2-7; perhaps TRBD1 as D (5 bases). The CDR3 covers 12 residues. V was pared by 4 bases and J by 3 bases, with 10 bases between. In germline, CDR1 is SQVTM, CDR2 ANQGSEA. In DNA, the CDR3 is TGCAGCGTTGTTCAGGGAATCTACGAGCAGTACTTC. This gives the protein CSVVQGIYEQYF.

This chain's CDR3 is CASSEDGAKPTEAFF. The CDR3 nucleotides read TGTGCCAGCAGTGAAGACGGGGCGAAGCCCACTGAAGCTTTCTTT. The chain uses TRBV2 and TRBJ1-1, with D maybe TRBD1 (5 bases). There are 15 residues in the CDR3. V lost 1 base, J lost 4 bases, and 13 bases lay in between. The germline gives CDR1 SNHLY, CDR2 FYNNEI.

The chain recombines TRBV12-3 or TRBV12-4 with TRBJ1-2; D is undetermined. Trimming shortened V by 5 bases and J by 5 bases, and 12 bases separated the two germline ends. This CDR3 has 13 residues. CDR3 in amino acids: CASSTDGLYGYTF. DNA for the CDR3: TGTGCCAGCAGTACGGACGGGTTATATGGCTACACCTTC.

The chain links TRBV11-2 to TRBJ2-5, with 16 positions matching TRBD2. The J segment lost 5 bases and the V segment lost 5 bases, leaving 8 bases of the junction unmatched. Germline V gene lookup returns CDR1 SGHAT and CDR2 FQNNGV. The CDR3 loop spans 17 amino acids. The CDR3 coding sequence is TGTGCCAGCAGCCCCGGGACTAGCGGGGGGGATCGGGAGACCCAGTACTTC. The encoded protein is CASSPGTSGGDRETQYF.

The genes are TRBV6-2 or TRBV6-3 and TRBJ2-4, with a weak D call TRBD1 (6 bases). The DNA end is a closer match to TRBJ2-7, so the J assignment may be wrong. Germline V gene sequence: CDR1 MNHEY, CDR2 SVGEGT. The CDR3 sequence is 14 residues long. The CDR3 reads CASSLPGHSYEQYF. The CDR3 coding sequence is TGTGCCAGCAGTTTACCGGGACACTCTTACGAGCAGTACTTC.

The chain is built from TRBV6-6 and TRBJ2-7; D gene ambiguous. Trimming pared 6 bases from V and 2 bases from J, leaving 11 bases between. This CDR3 has 13 residues. Germline values: CDR1 MNHNY, CDR2 SVGAGI (reference sequence). The CDR3 protein is CASRAASPYEQYF. Here the CDR3 DNA reads TGTGCCAGCAGGGCCGCGAGCCCCTACGAGCAGTACTTC.

V gene TRBV5-1 combines with J gene TRBJ2-3; TRBD1 agrees at 8 bases. J lost 6 bases, V lost 4 bases, and 10 bases had no gene match. The CDR3 runs to 15 residues. Germline V gene sequence: CDR1 SGHRS, CDR2 YFSETQ. The CDR3 sequence: CASSLWTGRLDTQYF. The CDR3 DNA reads TGCGCCAGCAGCCTTTGGACAGGGCGATTGGATACGCAGTATTTT. Drawing the rest from reference TRBV5-1 and TRBJ2-3, the complete variable domain is KAGVTQTPRYLIKTRGQQVTLSCSPISGHRSVSWYQQTPGQGLQFLFEYFSETQRNKGNFPGRFSGRQFSNSRSEMNVSTLELGDSALYLCASSLWTGRLDTQYFGPGTRLTVL.

The rearrangement joins TRBV4-1 to TRBJ2-5; D is unresolved. Looked up from germline, CDR1 is MGHRA and CDR2 is YSYEKL. CDR3 length equals 15 residues. The germline V and J ends were trimmed by 4 bases and 2 bases, with 14 bases remaining between them. CDR3 region: CASSLIRLPQETQYF. The CDR3, as DNA: TGCGCCAGCAGCCTTATACGACTCCCTCAAGAGACCCAGTACTTC.

The gene calls are TRBV5-6 and TRBJ2-3, with 16 bases lining up with TRBD2. The CDR3 runs 18 residues. From germline, CDR1 is SGHDT and CDR2 YYEEEE. V lost 1 base and J lost 2; bases outside the gene matches: 4. CDR3: CASSLPGTSGGATDTQYF. DNA for the CDR3: TGTGCCAGCAGCTTGCCTGGGACTAGCGGGGGGGCCACAGATACGCAGTATTTT.

The chain joins TRBV27 to TRBJ2-4; D uncertain. The J call is uncertain, as TRBJ2-5 better fits the DNA end. Germline V CDR1 and CDR2: MNHEY, SMNVEV (reference sequence). There are 14 residues in the CDR3. CDR3 sequence reads: CASSAWGSRETQYF. CDR3 DNA: TGTGCCAGCAGTGCATGGGGTAGCAGAGAGACCCAGTACTTC.

This clonotype was counted only a few times. The chain's CDR3 is CASSLSGANYVKSEQFF. As DNA, the CDR3 is TGTGCCAGCAGCCTATCAGGGGCGAACTACGTGAAATCTGAGCAGTTCTTC. The V and J genes are TRBV4-2 and TRBJ2-1; possibly TRBD1 for D (6 bases). Per germline, CDR1 LGHNA and CDR2 YNFKEQ. There are 17 residues in the CDR3. Trimming cost V 4 bases and J 9 bases, with 25 bases left between them.

The chain carries TRBV6-1 and TRBJ1-1; 7 nucleotides line up with TRBD1. The germline CDR1 and CDR2 sequences are MNHNS and SASEGT. CDR3 length: 18 residues. Losses at the gene ends were 8 bases for V and 0 bases for J; bases not matched to a gene: 18. The CDR3 region has the DNA TGTGCCAGCCTCTCAACAGGGGAAAGGGCGTGGATGAACACTGAAGCTTTCTTT. Translation gives CASLSTGERAWMNTEAFF.

This rearrangement joins TRBV5-6 to TRBJ1-2, with a possible D match to TRBD1 (5 bases). CDR3 length: 14 amino acids. Trimming stripped 0 bases from V and 4 bases from J, with 10 bases between. Germline lookup yields CDR1 SGHDT and CDR2 YYEEEE. The CDR3 sequence is CASSLGQSFYGYTF. Written as DNA, the CDR3 is TGTGCCAGCAGCTTGGGACAGAGTTTCTATGGCTACACCTTC.

CDR3 sequence (DNA): TGCGCCAGCAGCCAACTAGTACAGGAAAAACTGTTTTTT. It translates to CASSQLVQEKLFF. The rearrangement joins TRBV4-3 to TRBJ1-4; D is ambiguous. This CDR3 is 13 amino acids long. Looked up from germline, CDR1 is LGHNA and CDR2 is YSLEER. V gave up 2 bases and J gave up 8 bases, with 9 bases separating them.

Turning to this clonotype: One junction end disagrees with the germline gene, perhaps due to a read error. V and J are TRBV20-1 and TRBJ2-1, with a possible D match to TRBD2 (5 bases). The germline CDR1 and CDR2 sequences are DFQATT and SNEGSKA (reference sequence). The CDR3 contains 12 residues. The CDR3 is CGASQLLGKQFF. Written as DNA, the CDR3 is TGCGGTGCTAGCCAACTTCTAGGGAAGCAGTTCTTC.

This clonotype was recorded a few times. This sequence joins TRBV7-2 and TRBJ2-7, with D possibly matching TRBD2 (5 bases). Germline V lookup: CDR1 SGHTA, CDR2 FQGNSA. V lost 0 bases and J 3 bases, leaving 9 bases between the germline ends. CDR3 length: 14 amino acids. CDR3 DNA: TGTGCCAGCAGCTTAGCTTCGAGCGGCTACGAGCAGTACTTC. The encoded protein is CASSLASSGYEQYF.

The rearrangement joins TRBV9 to TRBJ2-3; the D gene is possibly TRBD1 (6 bases). Trimming took 2 bases from V and 5 from J, leaving 12 bases between them. Germline V CDR1 and CDR2: SGDLS, YYNGEE. This CDR3 spans 14 amino acids. The CDR3 bases are TGTGCCAGCAGCGTCCAGGGGCTGGAAGATACGCAGTATTTT. Protein product: CASSVQGLEDTQYF.

The chain has TRBV20-1 and TRBJ2-3, with D possibly TRBD2 on 6 matching bases. V was shortened by 6 bases and J by 2 bases, with 12 bases between the two germline ends. CDR1 and CDR2 (germline): DFQATT, SNEGSKA (reference sequence). The CDR3 consists of 13 residues. The CDR3 DNA is TGCAGTGCGGGGGGAGAAGCCACAGATACGCAGTATTTT. Protein: CSAGGEATDTQYF.

This clonotype was detected only a few times. The J gene is TRBJ2-7, the V gene TRBV4-1; 8 bases map to TRBD1. The CDR3 is 16 amino acids. The V and J ends lost 1 base and 3 bases, in that order; junction bases with no gene match: 8. CDR1 and CDR2 (germline): MGHRA, YSYEKL. As DNA, the CDR3 is TGCGCCAGCAGCCAAGTTCGGACAGGGTTAAACTACGAGCAGTACTTC. Residues: CASSQVRTGLNYEQYF.

This clonotype was counted a few times. DNA for the CDR3: TGTGCCAGCAGCGGAAACCGGGACAGGAGTCTTAATCAGCCCCAGCATTTT. The encoded protein is CASSGNRDRSLNQPQHF. The rearrangement joins TRBV9 to TRBJ1-5; 8 nucleotides line up with TRBD1. The CDR3 is 17 amino acids. The V and J ends lost 3 bases and 4 bases, in that order; junction bases with no gene match: 12. Germline CDR1 SGDLS, CDR2 YYNGEE.

There are a few counts of this clonotype. This chain joins TRBV9 and TRBJ2-3; the D gene could be TRBD1 or TRBD2 (6 bases each). Germline CDR1 and CDR2: SGDLS and YYNGEE. The CDR3 loop spans 14 amino acids. Trimming took 3 bases from V and 4 from J, leaving 12 bases between them. The CDR3: CASSGGAFSDTQYF. For the CDR3, the DNA is TGTGCCAGCAGCGGGGGGGCATTCTCAGATACGCAGTATTTT.

This sequence joins TRBV27 and TRBJ1-5; D is ambiguous. Germline CDR1 MNHEY, CDR2 SMNVEV (reference sequence). The CDR3 loop spans 14 amino acids. The germline V and J ends were trimmed by 3 bases and 5 bases, with 11 bases remaining between them. Here the CDR3 DNA reads TGTGCCAGCAGTTTTGCGGTGGCGCATCAGCCCCAGCATTTT. Its translation is CASSFAVAHQPQHF.

The V and J genes are TRBV3-1 and TRBJ2-1; D is unclear. The germline V gene encodes CDR1 LGHDT and CDR2 YNNKEL (reference sequence). CDR3 size: 14 residues. V gave up 1 base and J gave up 9 bases, with 13 bases separating them. CDR3 protein: CASSQGLNTGEQFF. The DNA for the CDR3 is TGTGCCAGCAGCCAAGGTTTAAATACTGGTGAGCAGTTCTTC.